This is a list of T cell receptor beta chains from one sample in a study of human T cells and chemical hapten exposure. TCRdb reprocessed the RACE reads with MiXCR, giving one entry per CDR3 protein. Of approximately 68,000 distinct CDR3 sequences detected, 7.5% to 9.5% appear once; the ten largest clones hold approximately 3.7%. This material consisted of whole blood, taken in connection with sensitization to the hapten diphenylcyclopropenone (DPC). Receptors were obtained from a woman aged 45-65 years with alopecia areata. Some clones in this sample may be carry-over from other donors' samples. Each CDR3 is given with its conserved first and last residue.

V gene,CDR3 protein
TRBV3-1,CASSLDRGKTEAFF
TRBV6-5,CASSPYTGLGAEAFF
TRBV4-3,CASSQGVGSADTQYF
TRBV3-1,CASSRQGGPQHF
TRBV5-8,CASSPLPGLAVYEQYF
TRBV11-2,CASRDMSSGGYNEQFF
TRBV24-1,CATSDPRRSDTQYF
TRBV7-2,CASSFGRAPEAFF
TRBV4-1,CASSLSGGAEAFF
TRBV16,CASSPTVTNEKLFF
TRBV19,CASSHRAGTDTQYF
TRBV5-1,CASSPDSRHTEAFF
TRBV5-4,CASSLQGGSTDTQYF
TRBV21-1,CASSGRTLRDRGPYTGELFF
TRBV29-1,CSVVGQLTDTQYF
TRBV6-2/TRBV6-3,CASSSRSDTQYF
TRBV29-1,CSVEKGVREQYF
TRBV27,CASSLAGQGAYEQYF
TRBV7-8,CASDSGTDTQYF
TRBV12-3/TRBV12-4,CASSSTVSYGYTF
TRBV29-1,CSVATSGVSYEQYF
TRBV7-6,CASSLTKAGSRYNEQFF